The present entry profiles one T cell receptor beta chain with its context. The method was immunoSEQ multiplex PCR; TCRdb's version includes in-frame clones alone and lacks a portion of them. The sample records 150,000 to 200,000 clones, over 80% being singletons. This sample stems from a study of blood T cell repertoires in COVID-19. V dropped 1 base and J dropped 5; count of bases not matched to a gene: 7. CDR1 is KGHDR and CDR2 is SFDVKD in the germline V gene. The CDR3 has 17 amino acids. The chain combines TRBV24-1 with TRBJ2-1, with TRBD2 identical over 10 bases. The receptor was derived from a woman aged 50 to 60 with acute or convalescent COVID-19. The sequencing sample was made of peripheral blood. CDR3: CATSDFPRTSGDNEQFF. The CDR3 DNA follows: TGTGCCACCAGTGATTTTCCCCGGACTAGCGGCGACAATGAGCAGTTCTTC.